This T cell receptor (beta chain) was retrieved from a study of T cell repertoires in cytomegalovirus infection. Background on the study: Shared public TCR beta signatures pointed to both CMV infection and a matching HLA type. Study-level results: Clonotype analysis showed dominance of the ex vivo response by HLA-C-restricted CMV-specific TCR beta clonotypes. The cumulative frequency of public TCR beta families identified carriers of CMV plus the relevant HLA.

TCRdb re-analysed the reads in MiXCR, keeping a single row per CDR3 protein. The data hold nearly 650,000 distinct CDR3 sequences, with 20% to 25% observed a single time. This clonotype was seen ten or more times. Antigen specificity is unknown. Germline V lookup: CDR1 SNHLY, CDR2 FYNNEI. This CDR3 spans 15 amino acids. V lost 3 bases to trimming and J lost 8 bases, with 16 bases between them. The receptor was isolated from a human donor in good health (CMV status not recorded). Some clones in this sample may be carry-over from other donors' samples. The chain links TRBV2 to TRBJ1-4, with D perhaps TRBD1 (5 bases). Sequenced sample: CD8+ T cells from PBMCs. The CDR3 DNA follows: TGTGCCAGCAGTGACGCTAGGGGAAGTAGGGAAAAACTGTTTTTT. Amino acids: CASSDARGSREKLFF.